The 17 T cell receptor beta chains below were found in one sample sequenced in a study of early T cells in non-severe SARS-CoV-2 infection. TCRdb fed the 5' RACE reads into MiXCR, producing one record per CDR3 protein. This sample has approximately 65,000 distinct CDR3 sequences, with roughly 13% found just once. The sequencing sample was made of whole blood. The origin of the receptors is an adult who was a healthcare worker with PCR-confirmed SARS-CoV-2 infection or an uninfected control (not recorded which).

The chain employs TRBV7-2 and TRBJ2-1; D is unclear. Trimming shortened V by 2 bases and J by 3 bases, and 8 bases separated the two germline ends. Per the germline V gene, CDR1 is SGHTA and CDR2 is FQGNSA. This CDR3 comprises 14 residues. The DNA of the CDR3 is TGTGCCAGCAGCTTACAGAGACTCTACAATGAGCAGTTCTTC. Its protein is CASSLQRLYNEQFF.

This clonotype turned up a few times. This chain links TRBV6-6 with TRBJ2-7; D tentatively reads TRBD1 or TRBD2 (5 bases each). This CDR3 spans 13 amino acids. Between the trimmed V and J ends, which lost 0 bases and 7 bases, there was a span of 10 bases. Germline CDR1 reads MNHNY; CDR2 reads SVGAGI (reference sequence). CDR3 amino acids: CASSYSRDLEQYF. The CDR3 DNA sequence: TGTGCCAGCAGTTACTCGAGGGACCTGGAGCAGTACTTC.

This clonotype was counted between two and nine times. The chain couples TRBV11-1 to TRBJ2-5; D is tentatively TRBD1 or TRBD2 (6 bases each). V gave up 8 bases and J gave up 4 bases, with 23 bases separating them. The CDR3 runs 16 residues. Germline CDR1 SGHAT, CDR2 FQDESV (reference sequence). CDR3: CASSRRDKMVPETQYF. The CDR3 bases are TGTGCCAGCTCCCGGAGGGACAAGATGGTGCCAGAGACCCAGTACTTC. Complete variable domain (other parts from reference TRBV11-1 and TRBJ2-5): EAEVAQSPRYKITEKSQAVAFWCDPISGHATLYWYRQILGQGPELLVQFQDESVVDDSQLPKDRFSAERLKGVDSTLKIQPAELGDSAMYLCASSRRDKMVPETQYFGPGTRLLVL.

This clonotype showed up just a few times. This chain connects TRBV29-1 to TRBJ2-5; D not resolved. Trimming removed 4 bases from V and 5 bases from J, with 5 bases in between. Germline CDR1 reads SQVTM; CDR2 reads ANQGSEA. The CDR3 is made up of 10 amino acids. The CDR3 bases are TGCAGCGTTGGGATGGAGACCCAGTACTTC. Its translation is CSVGMETQYF.

This clonotype was counted between two and nine times. The V call is TRBV27, the J call TRBJ1-1, with a weak D call TRBD1 (6 bases). Between the trimmed V and J ends, which lost 5 bases and 10 bases, there was a span of 11 bases. The CDR3 has 11 residues. Germline-derived CDR1 and CDR2 are MNHEY and SMNVEV (reference sequence). CDR3 region: CASSVQGRAFF. The CDR3 DNA reads as TGTGCCAGCAGTGTACAGGGACGAGCTTTCTTT.

This clonotype was seen at least ten times. This chain uses TRBV29-1 with TRBJ2-3; D is unclear. The V gene lost 7 bases and the J gene lost 5 bases, with 7 bases spanning the gap. Germline V gives CDR1 SQVTM, CDR2 ANQGSEA. The CDR3 length is 10 residues. This CDR3 reads CSAVLDTQYF. Written as DNA, the CDR3 is TGCAGCGCTGTATTAGATACGCAGTATTTT.

This sequence joins TRBV10-2 and TRBJ2-7; a weak D match, TRBD2 (6 bases). With 5 bases removed from V and 3 bases from J, the gap between germline ends came to 14 bases. The CDR3 contains 14 residues. The germline CDR1 and CDR2 sequences are WSHSY and SAAADI. CDR3 in DNA: TGCGCCAGCAGTCGGGAGTCGAGCCACTACGAGCAGTACTTC. Residues: CASSRESSHYEQYF.

V usage is TRBV6-1 and J usage is TRBJ2-5, with D tentatively TRBD2 (5 bases). Germline-derived CDR1 and CDR2 are MNHNS and SASEGT. Trimming shortened V by 2 bases and J by 4 bases, and 17 bases separated the two germline ends. This CDR3 contains 16 residues. CDR3 bases: TGTGCCAGCAGTGAACCCTCAGAAGTTCGGGGAGAGACCCAGTACTTC. Encoded protein: CASSEPSEVRGETQYF.

Concerning this clonotype itself: A much larger clonotype is one base distant, so this may be a read error. The chain employs TRBV28 and TRBJ2-7; D is tentatively TRBD1 or TRBD2 (6 bases each). Looked up from germline, CDR1 is MDHEN and CDR2 is SYDVKM. V shed 4 bases and J shed 4 bases, with 17 bases lying between them. This CDR3 comprises 15 residues. The CDR3 coding sequence is TGTGCCAGCAGTTCGCCCCCCCAGGGGAGGTACGAGCAGTACTTC. This codes for CASSSPPQGRYEQYF.

This clonotype has just one count. The rearrangement uses TRBV7-2 and TRBJ2-3; 7 nucleotides agree with TRBD2. The germline CDR1 and CDR2 sequences are SGHTA and FQGNSA. CDR3 length: 13 residues. J was trimmed by 1 base and V by 5 bases; bases with no gene match: 0. The chain's CDR3 is CASSGGGTDTQYF. The CDR3 DNA reads as TGTGCCAGCAGCGGGGGGGGCACAGATACGCAGTATTTT.

The chain links TRBV5-1 to TRBJ2-7, with D tentatively TRBD2 (5 bases). From germline, CDR1 is SGHRS and CDR2 YFSETQ. With 2 bases removed from V and 5 bases from J, the gap between germline ends came to 17 bases. There are 15 residues in the CDR3. The DNA of the CDR3 is TGCGCCAGCAGCTTTCGGGCCACCGGGAAAGACGAGCAGTACTTC. Translating gives CASSFRATGKDEQYF.

In its sample, this clonotype was seen many times. The chain carries TRBV7-8 and TRBJ2-1, with D uncertain. This CDR3 has 13 residues. From germline, CDR1 is SGHVS and CDR2 FQNEAQ. Trimming cost V 1 base and J 5 bases, with 6 bases left between them. The CDR3 loop is CASSLGLDNEQFF. CDR3 nucleotides: TGTGCCAGCAGCTTAGGTTTGGACAATGAGCAGTTCTTC.

This clonotype appeared many times. The chain is built from TRBV7-9 and TRBJ1-1; a possible D gene is TRBD1 (6 bases). CDR3 length: 13 amino acids. CDR1 is SEHNR and CDR2 is FQNEAQ in the germline V gene (reference sequence). The V end was cut by 2 bases, the J end by 13 bases, with 17 bases between. Here the CDR3 reads CASSLQDRAKIFF. CDR3 DNA: TGTGCCAGCAGCTTACAGGACAGAGCAAAGATTTTCTTT.

The chain couples TRBV7-9 to TRBJ2-2; TRBD1 agrees at 10 bases. The CDR3 has 15 amino acids. Looked up from germline, CDR1 is SEHNR and CDR2 is FQNEAQ (reference sequence). Trimming removed 3 bases from V and 5 bases from J; junction bases left unmatched: 3. The CDR3 protein is CASSFGTGETGELFF. Here the CDR3 DNA reads TGTGCCAGCAGCTTCGGGACAGGGGAGACCGGGGAGCTGTTTTTT.

Only a few counts were recorded for this clonotype. The chain recombines TRBV6-2 or TRBV6-3 with TRBJ2-2; D not resolved. The CDR3 is 14 amino acids. V lost 2 bases and J 5 bases, leaving 9 bases between the germline ends. CDR1 is MNHEY, CDR2 SVGEGT, per germline. The CDR3: CASSYRESTGELFF. DNA for the CDR3: TGTGCCAGCAGTTACAGGGAAAGTACCGGGGAGCTGTTTTTT.

This clonotype was recorded at least ten times. This chain connects TRBV7-6 to TRBJ2-2, with D possibly being TRBD1 (6 bases). The CDR3 sequence is 16 residues long. The germline gives CDR1 SGHVS, CDR2 FNYEAQ. Trimming stripped 2 bases from V and 6 bases from J, with 16 bases between. In DNA, the CDR3 is TGTGCCAGCAGCTTATTTGCAGGGGAATCCGCCGGGGAGCTGTTTTTT. It yields the protein CASSLFAGESAGELFF.

This clonotype has only a few counts. The chain links TRBV6-1 to TRBJ1-1; a weak D match, TRBD1 (6 bases). The V end was cut by 3 bases, the J end by 1 base, with 6 bases between. The CDR3 runs to 13 residues. Germline V gene sequence: CDR1 MNHNS, CDR2 SASEGT. This CDR3 reads CASSDRGNTEAFF. The DNA for the CDR3 is TGTGCCAGCAGTGACAGGGGGAACACTGAAGCTTTCTTT.